Below, one T cell receptor beta chain is given with its context. A junction boundary mismatches the germline segment, possibly from a read error. The template was RNA from unsorted bulk tissue. The normal lung tissue was taken more than 3 cm from the tumor edge. Newly diagnosed lung cancer patients had thoracic surgery in China, August–late 2014, without prior chemotherapy. The sample originates from a study of tumor and adjacent non-tumor tissue in lung cancer. Study information: There were about 12 adenocarcinoma, 2 squamous cell carcinoma and 1 small cell lung cancer cases. Aged roughly 30 to 85 years, patients included fewer than 11 men and several women with stage I to III disease. Some 4.1 million productive TCRbeta reads were obtained per sample on average.

The CDR3 is 17 amino acids. The germline V gene encodes CDR1 SGHAT and CDR2 FQNNGV. The library came from three nested PCR rounds adapted from ARM-PCR protocols. TCRdb processed the multiplex PCR reads anew with MiXCR; each CDR3 protein has one entry. The sample holds about 67,000 distinct CDR3 sequences, about 77% seen once. The sequence was collected from a man in his fifties or sixties with non-small cell lung cancer. Sequencing was performed on distant non-tumor lung tissue. The V and J genes are TRBV11-2 and TRBJ2-1, with 8 bases fitting TRBD1. The CDR3 sequence: CSSSLGTGGPSYNEQFF. As DNA, the CDR3 is TGTTCCAGCAGCTTAGGGACAGGCGGGCCCTCCTACAATGAGCAGTTCTTC.